This T cell receptor beta chain was sequenced in a study of PD-1 blockade in classical Hodgkin lymphoma. All patients relapsed after autologous stem cell transplantation, and brentuximab vedotin exposure varied. Isolated CD8+ T cells were derived from thawed PBMCs through magnetic negative selection. Measured with immunoSEQ multiplex PCR; TCRdb has only the in-frame clones, and not every one. This table holds approximately 4,500 clones, 77% found once. Trimming shortened V by 3 bases and J by 3 bases, and 9 bases separated the two germline ends. The CDR3 covers 12 residues. CDR1 GTSNPN and CDR2 SVGIG come from the germline V gene (reference sequence).

The rearrangement joins TRBV30 to TRBJ2-7; no firm D call. The TCR sequence derives from a human donor with classical Hodgkin lymphoma. Sequenced here: CD8+ T cells from blood, sampled at baseline. CDR3 nucleotides: TGTGCCTGGAGCCATCAAATCTACGAGCAGTACTTC. Amino acid sequence: CAWSHQIYEQYF.